The 29 T cell receptor beta chains in this list originate from one sample, sequenced in a study of blood T cells in healthy people across ages. The second PCR ran about 6 to 12 cycles with a sample-barcoded 5' primer and J-beta primers. A single record per CDR3 protein comes from TCRdb applying MiXCR to the 5' RACE reads. In the table there are approximately 1,700,000 distinct CDR3 sequences, roughly two fifths of which are singletons. Sequencing used blood. The receptors were gathered from a human donor in good health.

This chain links TRBV12-3 or TRBV12-4 with TRBJ1-5; unclear D gene. The length of the CDR3 is 15 residues. V was shortened by 3 bases and J by 4 bases, with 13 bases between the two germline ends. The CDR3 coding sequence is TGTGCCAGCAGTTTGCCCCTCTCATATAATCAGCCCCAGCATTTT. Translated, it gives CASSLPLSYNQPQHF.

This rearrangement joins TRBV4-1 to TRBJ2-4; D possibly matches TRBD1 or TRBD2 (5 bases each). The germline V and J ends were trimmed by 6 bases and 6 bases, with 18 bases remaining between them. Germline V lookup: CDR1 MGHRA, CDR2 YSYEKL. CDR3 length: 15 amino acids. In DNA, the CDR3 is TGCGCCAGCAGTCTTGGGACGGTTTTGGGAAACATTCAGTACTTC. Translated, it gives CASSLGTVLGNIQYF.

CDR3 DNA: TGTGCCAGCAGTTATGAGGGCCATCAGCCCCAGCATTTT. Its translation is CASSYEGHQPQHF. The chain uses TRBV6-2 or TRBV6-3 and TRBJ1-5; D unresolved. CDR1 is MNHEY, CDR2 SVGEGT, per germline. The length of the CDR3 is 13 residues. V was clipped by 3 bases and J by 5 bases, with 8 bases between them.

There are a few counts of this clonotype. V and J are TRBV20-1 and TRBJ2-3, with D possibly matching TRBD2 (5 bases). Germline-derived CDR1 and CDR2 are DFQATT and SNEGSKA (reference sequence). The CDR3 has 13 amino acids. The V and J ends lost 6 bases and 3 bases respectively, with 13 bases between them. The CDR3 region is CSANLASTDTQYF. The DNA of the CDR3 is TGCAGTGCCAACCTAGCTTCGACAGATACGCAGTATTTT.

The CDR3 here is CASSQDQDGYTF. The CDR3 DNA reads as TGTGCCAGCAGCCAAGATCAGGATGGCTACACCTTC. The V and J genes are TRBV4-2 and TRBJ1-2; D not certain. Trimming removed 0 bases at V and 6 bases at J, with 5 bases between. Germline lookup yields CDR1 LGHNA and CDR2 YNFKEQ. This CDR3 comprises 12 residues.

The chain has TRBV3-1 and TRBJ2-1; the D gene is possibly TRBD2 (5 bases). Per the germline V gene, CDR1 is LGHDT and CDR2 is YNNKEL (reference sequence). V lost 0 bases and J lost 8, with 14 bases in between. The CDR3 contains 15 residues. CDR3 coding DNA: TGTGCCAGCAGCCAAGATAGCGCAGCTTACGATGAGCAGTTCTTC. Its translation: CASSQDSAAYDEQFF.

The J gene is TRBJ2-3, the V gene TRBV29-1; no firm D call. Germline V gene sequence: CDR1 SQVTM, CDR2 ANQGSEA. V gave up 0 bases and J gave up 1 base, with 14 bases separating them. The CDR3 totals 16 residues. The CDR3 DNA reads TGCAGCGTTGAAGATCCCCGAGGACCTGGCACAGATACGCAGTATTTT. Residues: CSVEDPRGPGTDTQYF.

The rearrangement joins TRBV9 to TRBJ2-3; D unresolved. Germline V gene sequence: CDR1 SGDLS, CDR2 YYNGEE. The V gene lost 0 bases and the J gene lost 2 bases, with 4 bases spanning the gap. This CDR3 region has 13 residues. CDR3 in DNA: TGTGCCAGCAGCGTAGATATCACAGATACGCAGTATTTT. The encoded protein is CASSVDITDTQYF.

The chain is built from TRBV3-1 and TRBJ2-5, with D perhaps matching TRBD2 (5 bases). The end of the DNA is better explained by TRBJ2-7, so the J call may be wrong. This CDR3 has 16 amino acids. CDR1 and CDR2 from the germline V gene are LGHDT and YNNKEL (reference sequence). CDR3 sequence reads: CASSQFLPEAGGEQYF. DNA for the CDR3: TGTGCCAGCAGCCAGTTCTTACCCGAGGCGGGTGGCGAGCAGTACTTC.

V usage is TRBV9 and J usage is TRBJ1-6; perhaps TRBD1 as D (6 bases). Germline lookup yields CDR1 SGDLS and CDR2 YYNGEE. The CDR3 is 12 residues long. With 3 bases removed from V and 9 bases from J, the gap between germline ends came to 7 bases. CDR3 sequence reads: CASSAQGSPLHF. The CDR3 nucleotides are TGTGCCAGCAGCGCACAGGGTTCACCCCTCCACTTT. The full variable domain, its missing parts supplied by reference TRBV9 and TRBJ1-6, is DSGVTQTPKHLITATGQRVTLRCSPRSGDLSVYWYQQSLDQGLQFLIQYYNGEERAKGNILERFSAQQFPDLHSELNLSSLELGDSALYFCASSAQGSPLHFGNGTRLTVT.

Only a few counts were recorded for this clonotype. At one end, the junction sequence differs from germline, possibly due to a read error. J is TRBJ2-1 and V is TRBV11-1; D gene unclear. The CDR3 is made up of 14 amino acids. CDR1 is SGHAT, CDR2 FQDESV, per germline (reference sequence). CDR3 sequence reads: CASSFASSHNEQFF. DNA of the CDR3: TGTGCCAGCAGCTTTGCGAGCTCCCACAATGAGCAGTTCTTC.

The chain uses TRBV7-9 and TRBJ2-7; D may be TRBD1 or TRBD2 (5 bases each). The better agreement between TRBJ2-5 and the DNA end casts doubt on the J call. The CDR3 has 16 residues. Per the germline V gene, CDR1 is SEHNR and CDR2 is FQNEAQ (reference sequence). The CDR3: CASSPQRGRDGETQYF. The CDR3 DNA sequence: TGTGCCAGCAGCCCTCAAAGAGGCAGGGACGGGGAGACCCAGTACTTC.

The V gene is TRBV29-1, the J gene TRBJ1-3, with 10 bases that match TRBD1. The CDR3 is made up of 15 amino acids. The junction had 4 bases not matched to a gene; V was cut back by 1 base and J by 4 bases. CDR1 SQVTM and CDR2 ANQGSEA come from the germline V gene. The CDR3 spells CSVEGTGGRGNTIYF. In DNA, the CDR3 is TGCAGCGTTGAAGGGACAGGGGGAAGAGGAAACACCATATATTTT. The full variable domain, in which reference TRBV29-1 and TRBJ1-3 provide the parts outside the CDR3, is SAVISQKPSRDICQRGTSLTIQCQVDSQVTMMFWYRQQPGQSLTLIATANQGSEATYESGFVIDKFPISRPNLTFSTLTVSNMSPEDSSIYLCSVEGTGGRGNTIYFGEGSWLTVV.

This clonotype came up once. The V call is TRBV29-1, the J call TRBJ2-1; D is possibly TRBD1 (5 bases). This CDR3 has 12 residues. V was shortened by 7 bases and J by 4 bases, with 11 bases between the two germline ends. Per the germline V gene, CDR1 is SQVTM and CDR2 is ANQGSEA. The CDR3 region has the DNA TGCAGCGCCGCAAGGGGTTACAATGAGCAGTTCTTC. It translates to CSAARGYNEQFF.

The chain uses TRBV4-1 and TRBJ2-1, with a tentative D call TRBD1 (5 bases). The ends were cut back, 0 bases at V and 1 base at J, with 10 bases in the middle. Germline V gene data show CDR1 as MGHRA and CDR2 as YSYEKL. CDR3 length: 16 residues. The CDR3 sequence is CASSQERQGSYNEQFF. CDR3 coding DNA: TGCGCCAGCAGCCAAGAGAGGCAGGGTTCCTACAATGAGCAGTTCTTC.

This clonotype was observed once. The chain recombines TRBV20-1 with TRBJ1-1, with D hard to call. This CDR3 comprises 15 residues. Germline V gene data show CDR1 as DFQATT and CDR2 as SNEGSKA (reference sequence). Deletions cut 1 base from V and 0 bases from J, with 12 bases between. The CDR3 protein is CSARGRQALNTEAFF. The CDR3 DNA reads as TGCAGTGCTAGAGGGAGGCAGGCGCTGAACACTGAAGCTTTCTTT.

This clonotype was picked up a small number of times. This may stem from a read error, because a much larger clone lies one nucleotide away. The V call is TRBV2, the J call TRBJ2-1; tentatively, D is TRBD1 or TRBD2 (5 bases each). The CDR3 runs 15 residues. CDR1 and CDR2 from the germline V gene are SNHLY and FYNNEI. Trimming shortened V by 8 bases and J by 9 bases, and 23 bases separated the two germline ends. The chain's CDR3 is CASQRIARGGSEQFF. DNA of the CDR3: TGTGCCAGCCAACGGATAGCGAGGGGTGGTAGTGAGCAGTTCTTC.

The gene calls are TRBV12-3 or TRBV12-4 and TRBJ2-7; 8 bases agree with TRBD1. The V and J ends lost 8 bases and 12 bases, in that order; junction bases with no gene match: 12. This CDR3 region has 12 residues. CDR3 nucleotide sequence: TGTGCCAGCGGAATCCAATCGGGACAGGCGTACTTC. Protein product: CASGIQSGQAYF.

The chain's CDR3 is CSANGVNEKLFF. In DNA, the CDR3 is TGCAGTGCTAATGGGGTCAATGAAAAACTGTTTTTT. The chain joins TRBV20-1 to TRBJ1-4; D not resolved. The V end lost 4 bases, the J end lost 5 bases, and 8 bases lay between the germline ends. Germline V gives CDR1 DFQATT, CDR2 SNEGSKA (reference sequence). This CDR3 spans 12 amino acids.

The DNA for the CDR3 is TGTGCTAGTGGCCTCAGCGGACCCAGCACAGATACGCAGTATTTT. Protein sequence: CASGLSGPSTDTQYF. The chain links TRBV12-5 to TRBJ2-3; D might be TRBD2 (5 bases). V lost 6 bases, J lost 0 bases, and 13 bases lay in between. Germline CDR1 LGHNT, CDR2 FRNRAP. The CDR3 totals 15 residues.

The chain carries TRBV6-5 and TRBJ2-1; D unresolved. The germline V and J ends were trimmed by 3 bases and 2 bases, with 14 bases remaining between them. Germline V lookup: CDR1 MNHEY, CDR2 SVGAGI. The CDR3 sequence is 16 residues long. The CDR3 nucleotides are TGTGCCAGCAGTTATGATACAGCCTCCCCCTACAATGAGCAGTTCTTC. Its translation is CASSYDTASPYNEQFF.

The J gene is TRBJ2-1, the V gene TRBV20-1, with 13 bases aligning to TRBD2. This CDR3 comprises 21 residues. V lost 3 bases to trimming and J lost 4 bases; unmatched junction nucleotides: 21. Germline V gives CDR1 DFQATT, CDR2 SNEGSKA (reference sequence). CDR3 amino acids: CSARRTSGGNTRPRIYNEQFF. The DNA of the CDR3 is TGCAGTGCTAGGAGGACTAGCGGGGGCAATACCCGCCCTAGAATTTACAATGAGCAGTTCTTC.

The rearrangement links TRBV11-1 to TRBJ2-5; D is unclear. V was cut by 2 bases and J by 5 bases, with 15 bases left in between. Per germline, CDR1 SGHAT and CDR2 FQDESV (reference sequence). CDR3 length: 15 amino acids. CDR3 coding DNA: TGTGCCAGCAGCTTATTTGGGTCGAGTGGGGAGACCCAGTACTTC. Its protein is CASSLFGSSGETQYF.

This clonotype was detected only a few times. V gene TRBV6-5 combines with J gene TRBJ2-7; TRBD2 might be the D (5 bases). This CDR3 spans 15 amino acids. CDR1 is MNHEY, CDR2 SVGAGI, per germline. V was cut by 5 bases and J by 4 bases, with 18 bases left in between. The CDR3 reads CASSPSHGEMYEQYF. The DNA for the CDR3 is TGTGCCAGCAGTCCTTCCCACGGGGAAATGTACGAGCAGTACTTC.

This clonotype occurred a few times. The rearrangement joins TRBV20-1 to TRBJ2-3; perhaps TRBD1 as D (5 bases). In germline, CDR1 is DFQATT, CDR2 SNEGSKA (reference sequence). The CDR3 extends over 13 amino acids. V lost 3 bases and J 3 bases, leaving 10 bases between the germline ends. CDR3 coding DNA: TGCAGTGCTAGGGCTAAGGGGACAGATACGCAGTATTTT. Amino acid sequence: CSARAKGTDTQYF.

V gene TRBV7-8 combines with J gene TRBJ1-2; TRBD1 might be the D (6 bases). The length of the CDR3 is 16 residues. Trimming removed 4 bases from V and 0 bases from J, with 15 bases in between. The germline gives CDR1 SGHVS, CDR2 FQNEAQ. CDR3 nucleotides: TGTGCCAGCAGCTCCTGGGGGGCGCCATCTAACTATGGCTACACCTTC. Residues: CASSSWGAPSNYGYTF.

The rearrangement uses TRBV20-1 and TRBJ2-3; D might be TRBD2 (6 bases). The germline V gene encodes CDR1 DFQATT and CDR2 SNEGSKA (reference sequence). The CDR3 covers 12 residues. V was cut by 5 bases and J by 3 bases, with 9 bases left in between. The CDR3, as DNA: TGCAGTGCTTCGGGGGAGACAGATACGCAGTATTTT. Translation gives CSASGETDTQYF.

The rearrangement joins TRBV7-2 to TRBJ1-2; 8 positions match TRBD1. The CDR3 loop spans 15 amino acids. Trimming took 5 bases from V and 4 from J; bases not matched to a gene: 9. Germline CDR1 SGHTA, CDR2 FQGNSA. CDR3 in amino acids: CASSPGQGTTYGYTF. The DNA for the CDR3 is TGTGCCAGCAGCCCAGGACAGGGAACTACCTATGGCTACACCTTC.

This clonotype has just a few counts. The chain uses TRBV29-1 and TRBJ1-1; D not certain. CDR3 length: 13 residues. The ends were cut back, 4 bases at V and 0 bases at J, with 9 bases in the middle. CDR1 is SQVTM, CDR2 ANQGSEA, per germline. The CDR3 loop reads CSVALRLNTEAFF. The CDR3 DNA follows: TGCAGCGTTGCCCTCAGGTTGAACACTGAAGCTTTCTTT.